What follows are 27 T cell receptor beta chains derived from one specimen sequenced in a study of shared clonotypes between healthy human individuals (dated by TCRdb to about 2020). The receptor library was made with the immunoSEQ multiplex PCR assay. TCRdb took over this immuneACCESS table, retaining in-frame rearrangements with V and J assigned. Such tables are incomplete; in checked studies, under half of the missing clones stem from an unresolved V gene, and the remainder is unexplained. In all, the sample holds about 1,500,000 clones, and roughly 96% of those were seen once. The top ten clonotypes cover about 1% of the sample. Sequencing input: naive CD4+ T cells sorted from blood. The meaning of the sample's cell subset or site label: CD45RA+ positively selected. All receptors derive from a man aged 30 to 39 in good health.

V and J are TRBV11-1 and TRBJ2-1; D might be TRBD2 (5 bases). Germline CDR1 is SGHAT and CDR2 is FQDESV (reference sequence). Trimming stripped 3 bases from V and 5 bases from J, with 11 bases between. The CDR3 has 14 residues. The CDR3 DNA follows: TGTGCCAGCAGCTTTTTTAAGCGGAACAATGAGCAGTTCTTC. It specifies CASSFFKRNNEQFF.

The J gene is TRBJ2-2, the V gene TRBV9; D is uncertain. With 0 bases removed from V and 7 bases from J, the gap between germline ends came to 16 bases. The CDR3 extends over 16 amino acids. From germline, CDR1 is SGDLS and CDR2 YYNGEE. CDR3 sequence reads: CASSVAGPGSNGELFF. The CDR3 coding sequence is TGTGCCAGCAGCGTAGCTGGGCCAGGATCGAACGGGGAGCTGTTTTTT. The entire variable domain, with the rest obtained from reference TRBV9 and TRBJ2-2, is as follows: DSGVTQTPKHLITATGQRVTLRCSPRSGDLSVYWYQQSLDQGLQFLIQYYNGEERAKGNILERFSAQQFPDLHSELNLSSLELGDSALYFCASSVAGPGSNGELFFGEGSRLTVL.

This sequence joins TRBV5-5 and TRBJ2-7; D unclear. The germline CDR1 and CDR2 sequences are SGHKS and YYEKEE (reference sequence). This CDR3 contains 15 residues. Deletions cut 5 bases from V and 6 bases from J, with 21 bases between. In DNA form, the CDR3 reads TGTGCCAGCAGACAATCGCTACAAGATTTCAGCGAGCAGTACTTC. Translated: CASRQSLQDFSEQYF. The variable domain in full, completed from reference TRBV5-5 and TRBJ2-7, reads DAGVTQSPTHLIKTRGQQVTLRCSPISGHKSVSWYQQVLGQGPQFIFQYYEKEERGRGNFPDRFSARQFPNYSSELNVNALLLGDSALYLCASRQSLQDFSEQYFGPGTRLTVT.

V is TRBV18 and J is TRBJ1-6; D uncertain. V lost 1 base to trimming and J lost 2 bases, with 6 bases between them. This CDR3 is 15 amino acids long. Per germline, CDR1 KGHSH and CDR2 LQKENI. CDR3 in DNA: TGTGCCAGCTCACCACAGTTAACCTATAATTCACCCCTCCACTTT. Protein sequence: CASSPQLTYNSPLHF.

CDR3 region: CASSYSGTGAEAFF. DNA of the CDR3: TGTGCCAGCAGTTACTCCGGGACAGGGGCTGAAGCTTTCTTT. The chain has TRBV6-5 and TRBJ1-1; 10 bases agree with TRBD1. CDR3 size: 14 residues. Germline-derived CDR1 and CDR2 are MNHEY and SVGAGI. V shed 0 bases and J 6 bases; nucleotides not matched to a gene: 1.

The J gene is TRBJ2-7, the V gene TRBV7-8; possibly TRBD2 for D (5 bases). Germline lookup yields CDR1 SGHVS and CDR2 FQNEAQ. This CDR3 is built from 13 residues. V was shortened by 4 bases and J by 2 bases, with 9 bases between the two germline ends. The CDR3 DNA follows: TGTGCCAGCAGCTGGCGGGCCACCTACGAGCAGTACTTC. It encodes CASSWRATYEQYF.

The chain combines TRBV19 with TRBJ2-2; 7 bases are shared with TRBD2. V dropped 9 bases and J dropped 1; count of bases not matched to a gene: 11. This CDR3 spans 16 amino acids. Germline V gene lookup returns CDR1 LNHDA and CDR2 SQIVND (reference sequence). The CDR3 sequence is CASGRASGLNTGELFF. In nucleotides, the CDR3 is TGTGCCAGCGGTAGGGCTAGCGGCTTGAACACCGGGGAGCTGTTTTTT.

The chain combines TRBV5-6 with TRBJ1-2; 7 nucleotides line up with TRBD1. Germline V lookup: CDR1 SGHDT, CDR2 YYEEEE. The CDR3 spans 16 residues. V was pared by 0 bases and J by 4 bases, with 9 bases of the junction left unmatched. CDR3 amino acids: CASSLGRTGHRYGYTF. The CDR3 DNA reads TGTGCCAGCAGCTTGGGTCGGACAGGCCATCGCTATGGCTACACCTTC.

CDR3 sequence: CASSLDTRGVDTQYF. The CDR3 DNA sequence: TGTGCCAGCAGCTTGGATACTAGGGGGGTAGATACGCAGTATTTT. The chain is built from TRBV5-4 and TRBJ2-3, with D tentatively TRBD1 or TRBD2 (6 bases each). The CDR3 contains 15 residues. The germline CDR1 and CDR2 sequences are SGHNT and YYREEE (reference sequence). V lost 0 bases to trimming and J lost 5 bases, with 13 bases between them.

The rearrangement joins TRBV11-3 to TRBJ2-5; D remains unclear. The CDR3 sequence is 18 residues long. CDR1 and CDR2 (germline): SGHNT, YENEEA. V lost 1 base and J 4 bases, leaving 22 bases between the germline ends. Written as DNA, the CDR3 is TGTGCCAGCAGCTTAGGTGGTAGGGCCCTGTTTGGGCGAGAGACCCAGTACTTC. It specifies CASSLGGRALFGRETQYF. Complete variable domain (other parts from reference TRBV11-3 and TRBJ2-5): EAGVVQSPRYKIIEKKQPVAFWCNPISGHNTLYWYLQNLGQGPELLIRYENEEAVDDSQLPKDRFSAERLKGVDSTLKIQPAELGDSAVYLCASSLGGRALFGRETQYFGPGTRLLVL.

The chain uses TRBV11-2 and TRBJ2-7; either TRBD1 or TRBD2 may fit D (5 bases each). The V gene lost 4 bases and the J gene lost 1 base, with 17 bases spanning the gap. This CDR3 is 16 amino acids long. Germline V CDR1 and CDR2: SGHAT, FQNNGV. The CDR3 is CASSYNPGPFSYEQYF. CDR3 nucleotide sequence: TGTGCCAGCAGCTACAACCCGGGACCCTTTTCCTACGAGCAGTACTTC.

The chain is built from TRBV27 and TRBJ1-5; 8 bases are a match to TRBD1. Trimming cost V 6 bases and J 7 bases; bases outside gene matches: 5. The CDR3 loop spans 13 amino acids. The germline gives CDR1 MNHEY, CDR2 SMNVEV (reference sequence). CDR3: CASRPGQAQPQHF. The CDR3 coding sequence is TGTGCCAGCAGACCGGGACAGGCACAGCCCCAGCATTTT.

The chain links TRBV6-1 to TRBJ2-7; 8 nucleotides match TRBD1. V trimming: 7 bases; J trimming: 2 bases; junction bases outside the gene matches: 7. This CDR3 spans 14 amino acids. From germline, CDR1 is MNHNS and CDR2 SASEGT. CDR3 loop: CASMRTGRTYEQYF. For the CDR3, the DNA is TGTGCCAGCATGAGGACAGGGAGAACCTACGAGCAGTACTTC.

The CDR3 loop reads CASRTGTGGSYEQYF. CDR3 DNA: TGTGCCAGCAGGACGGGGACAGGGGGCTCTTACGAGCAGTACTTC. The chain uses TRBV6-1 and TRBJ2-7, with 12 bases lining up with TRBD1. Germline V gene data show CDR1 as MNHNS and CDR2 as SASEGT. Losses at the gene ends were 6 bases for V and 4 bases for J; bases not matched to a gene: 7. The CDR3 runs 15 residues.

The V gene is TRBV29-1, the J gene TRBJ2-2; possible D gene TRBD1, 5 bases. CDR3 length: 15 amino acids. V lost 1 base, J lost 3 bases, and 12 bases lay in between. Germline V gives CDR1 SQVTM, CDR2 ANQGSEA. The CDR3: CSVEVPDRYTGELFF. The CDR3 coding sequence is TGCAGCGTTGAAGTCCCCGACAGATACACCGGGGAGCTGTTTTTT.

V usage is TRBV2 and J usage is TRBJ1-1; 8 nucleotides agree with TRBD1. V was pared by 3 bases and J by 4 bases, with 4 bases of the junction left unmatched. CDR3 length: 14 amino acids. CDR1 is SNHLY, CDR2 FYNNEI, per germline. The CDR3 sequence is CASSDTGGVTEAFF. The CDR3 nucleotides read TGTGCCAGCAGTGATACAGGGGGAGTCACTGAAGCTTTCTTT.

This clone has only a few counts. This chain joins TRBV28 and TRBJ1-5; 10 positions match TRBD1. The CDR3 is 17 residues long. Germline lookup yields CDR1 MDHEN and CDR2 SYDVKM. Trimming at V came to 6 bases and at J to 0 bases, leaving 8 bases not matched to a gene. The CDR3 DNA reads TGTGCCAGCAGACGTCGACAGGGGGCGTATAGCAATCAGCCCCAGCATTTT. Translation: CASRRRQGAYSNQPQHF.

The genes are TRBV13 and TRBJ2-7; 9 bases are shared with TRBD2. Trimming cost V 6 bases and J 12 bases; bases outside gene matches: 15. Per germline, CDR1 PRHDT and CDR2 FYEKMQ (reference sequence). This CDR3 is built from 14 residues. CDR3 region: CASRSAGGLPWRYF. Written as DNA, the CDR3 is TGTGCCAGCAGGTCAGCGGGAGGACTCCCCTGGCGGTACTTC.

This clone was counted a single time. The J gene is TRBJ2-1, the V gene TRBV12-5; 15 bases are a match to TRBD2. The germline V gene has CDR1 LGHNT and CDR2 FRNRAP. The CDR3 runs 19 residues. The J segment lost 2 bases and the V segment lost 2 bases, leaving 7 bases of the junction unmatched. The CDR3 region is CASGLMGLAGGATYNEQFF. The DNA of the CDR3 is TGTGCTAGTGGTTTGATGGGACTAGCGGGAGGAGCCACCTACAATGAGCAGTTCTTC.

The rearrangement links TRBV9 to TRBJ1-1, with TRBD1 matching over 7 bases. This CDR3 is 14 amino acids long. V shed 3 bases and J 4 bases; nucleotides not matched to a gene: 6. Per germline, CDR1 SGDLS and CDR2 YYNGEE. The CDR3 sequence: CASSETGVVTEAFF. In DNA, the CDR3 is TGTGCCAGCAGCGAAACAGGGGTTGTCACTGAAGCTTTCTTT. The whole variable domain, filled in from reference TRBV9 and TRBJ1-1, reads DSGVTQTPKHLITATGQRVTLRCSPRSGDLSVYWYQQSLDQGLQFLIQYYNGEERAKGNILERFSAQQFPDLHSELNLSSLELGDSALYFCASSETGVVTEAFFGQGTRLTVV.

The genes are TRBV28 and TRBJ2-5, with D tentatively TRBD1 (5 bases). From germline, CDR1 is MDHEN and CDR2 SYDVKM. The CDR3 runs 15 residues. Trimming left V 2 bases short and J 2 bases short, with 12 bases between. CDR3 coding DNA: TGTGCCAGCAGTTTAGGGCAGGGTATGCAAGAGACCCAGTACTTC. Protein sequence: CASSLGQGMQETQYF.

This sequence joins TRBV18 and TRBJ1-3; a weak D match, TRBD1 (6 bases). V gave up 3 bases and J gave up 0 bases, with 9 bases separating them. This CDR3 comprises 15 residues. Germline values: CDR1 KGHSH, CDR2 LQKENI. CDR3 sequence: CASSPRTASGNTIYF. DNA for the CDR3: TGTGCCAGCTCACCTCGGACAGCCTCTGGAAACACCATATATTTT.

The chain carries TRBV28 and TRBJ2-2, with 7 bases fitting TRBD1. The CDR3 sequence is 14 residues long. In germline, CDR1 is MDHEN, CDR2 SYDVKM. The V segment lost 6 bases and the J segment 4 bases; nucleotides outside the gene matches: 5. Here the CDR3 DNA reads TGTGCCAGCAGACTCGACAGGGCCACCGGGGAGCTGTTTTTT. Translation gives CASRLDRATGELFF.

This sequence joins TRBV5-5 and TRBJ2-6, with D hard to call. The CDR3 consists of 15 residues. Germline-derived CDR1 and CDR2 are SGHKS and YYEKEE (reference sequence). V shed 0 bases and J shed 2 bases, with 6 bases lying between them. DNA of the CDR3: TGTGCCAGCAGCTTGGAACAGACTGGGGCCAACGTCCTGACTTTC. Its translation is CASSLEQTGANVLTF.

The rearrangement links TRBV14 to TRBJ2-1; 10 bases are a match to TRBD2. CDR3 length: 18 residues. Germline loops: CDR1 SGHDN, CDR2 FVKESK. V was clipped by 4 bases and J by 12 bases; unmatched bases: 21. CDR3 region: CASSPGRIYGLAASGQFF. In nucleotides, the CDR3 is TGTGCCAGCAGCCCAGGACGGATTTACGGACTAGCGGCAAGTGGGCAGTTCTTC.

The chain carries TRBV19 and TRBJ2-1; D uncertain. Germline loops: CDR1 LNHDA, CDR2 SQIVND (reference sequence). V gave up 1 base and J gave up 6 bases, with 10 bases separating them. The length of the CDR3 is 14 residues. The CDR3 region is CASSIVGGSNEQFF. The CDR3 DNA follows: TGTGCCAGTAGTATAGTCGGTGGTTCCAATGAGCAGTTCTTC.

The V and J genes are TRBV28 and TRBJ1-2; 8 bases are shared with TRBD1. V was clipped by 4 bases and J by 3 bases; unmatched bases: 7. The CDR3 length is 15 residues. Germline V gene sequence: CDR1 MDHEN, CDR2 SYDVKM. CDR3 loop: CASSSVAGGYYGYTF. The DNA for the CDR3 is TGTGCCAGCAGTTCCGTTGCAGGGGGCTACTATGGCTACACCTTC.